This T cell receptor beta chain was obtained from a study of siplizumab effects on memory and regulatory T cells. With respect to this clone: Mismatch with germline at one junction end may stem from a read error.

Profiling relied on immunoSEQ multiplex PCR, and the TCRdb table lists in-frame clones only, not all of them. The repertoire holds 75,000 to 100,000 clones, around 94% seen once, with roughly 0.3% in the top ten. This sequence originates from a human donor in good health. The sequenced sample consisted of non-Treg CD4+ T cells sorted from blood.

CDR3 amino acids: CASSLSGITDTQYF. In DNA form, the CDR3 reads TGTGCTAGCAGCTTAAGCGGGATCACAGATACGCAGTATTTT. This chain connects TRBV7-7 to TRBJ2-3, with 7 bases matching TRBD2. The CDR3 runs to 14 residues. Germline V lookup: CDR1 SSHAT, CDR2 FNYEAQ (reference sequence).